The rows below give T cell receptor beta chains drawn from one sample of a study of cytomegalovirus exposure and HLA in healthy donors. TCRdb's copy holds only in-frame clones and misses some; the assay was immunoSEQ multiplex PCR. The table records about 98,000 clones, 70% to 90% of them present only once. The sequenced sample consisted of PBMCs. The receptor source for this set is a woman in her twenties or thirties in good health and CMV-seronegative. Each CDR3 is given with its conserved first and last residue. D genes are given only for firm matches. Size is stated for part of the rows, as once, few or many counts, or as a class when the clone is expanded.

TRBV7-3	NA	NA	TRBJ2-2	CASSLGRNTGELFF	TGTGCCAGCAGCTTGGGCAGGAACACCGGGGAGCTGTTTTTT
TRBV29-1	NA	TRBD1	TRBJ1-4	CSVEERDSPRKKLFF	TGCAGCGTTGAAGAACGGGACAGTCCAAGGAAAAAACTGTTTTTT
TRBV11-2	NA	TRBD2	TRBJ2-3	CASLAGGLDTQYF	TGTGCCAGCTTAGCGGGGGGGCTGGATACGCAGTATTTT
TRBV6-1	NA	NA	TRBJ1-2	CASSETGWGGGYGYTF	TGTGCCAGCAGTGAAACTGGGTGGGGAGGGGGGTATGGCTACACCTTC
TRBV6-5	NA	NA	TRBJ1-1	CASRWRGPNTEAFF	TGTGCCAGCAGATGGAGGGGACCGAACACTGAAGCTTTCTTT
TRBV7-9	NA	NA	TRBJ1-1	CASSLFQGNTEAFF	TGTGCCAGCAGCTTATTCCAGGGAAACACTGAAGCTTTCTTT
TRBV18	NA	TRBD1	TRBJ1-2	CASSPIPGQGFHGYTF	TGTGCCAGCTCACCCATACCGGGACAGGGCTTTCATGGCTACACCTTC
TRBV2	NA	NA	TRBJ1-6	CASSPGPGQNSPLHF	TGTGCCAGCAGTCCCGGGCCAGGGCAAAATTCACCCCTCCACTTT
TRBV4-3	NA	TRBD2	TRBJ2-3	CASSQETSESTDTQYF	TGCGCCAGCAGCCAGGAGACTAGCGAAAGCACAGATACGCAGTATTTT
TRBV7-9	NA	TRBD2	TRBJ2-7	CASSPSRDYVF	TGTGCCAGCAGCCCCTCCCGGGACTATGTCTTC
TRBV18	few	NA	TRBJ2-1	CASSPRESYEQFF	TGTGCCAGCTCACCACGGGAGTCGTACGAGCAGTTCTTC
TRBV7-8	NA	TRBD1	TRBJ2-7	CASRETGGEQYF	TGTGCCAGCAGGGAAACAGGGGGCGAGCAGTACTTC
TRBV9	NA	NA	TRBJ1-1	CASSRRGIESTEAFF	TGTGCCAGCAGCAGAAGGGGGATTGAAAGTACTGAAGCTTTCTTT
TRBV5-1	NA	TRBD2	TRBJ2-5	CASSWIGTTLGQETQYF	TGCGCCAGCAGCTGGATCGGGACTACCCTAGGTCAAGAGACCCAGTACTTC
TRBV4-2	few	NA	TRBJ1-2	CASSHELAANYGYTF	TGTGCCAGCAGCCATGAACTAGCAGCTAACTATGGCTACACCTTC
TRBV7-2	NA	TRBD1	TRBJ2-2	CASRKQGAGTGELFF	TGTGCCAGCAGGAAACAGGGGGCCGGCACCGGGGAGCTGTTTTTT
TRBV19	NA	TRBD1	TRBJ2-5	CASTIRTGGRETQYF	TGTGCCAGTACCATAAGGACAGGGGGGCGAGAGACCCAGTACTTC
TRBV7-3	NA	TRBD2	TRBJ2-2	CASSSSAGGGTGELFF	TGTGCCAGCAGCTCCTCAGCGGGGGGCGGAACCGGGGAGCTGTTTTTT
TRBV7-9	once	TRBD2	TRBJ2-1	CASSGTSGSYNEQFF	TGTGCCAGCAGCGGGACTAGCGGGTCCTACAATGAGCAGTTCTTC
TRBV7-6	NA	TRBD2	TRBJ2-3	CASSPRTSGVRDTQYF	TGTGCCAGCAGCCCCCGGACTAGCGGGGTGAGGGATACGCAGTATTTT
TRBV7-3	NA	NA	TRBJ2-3	CASSLRGFQDTQYF	TGTGCCAGCAGCTTACGGGGTTTCCAAGATACGCAGTATTTT
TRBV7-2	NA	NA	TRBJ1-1	CASAQGLIGAEAFF	TGTGCCAGCGCTCAGGGCCTAATTGGGGCTGAAGCTTTCTTT
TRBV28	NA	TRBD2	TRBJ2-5	CASTHLTSGRPQETQYF	TGTGCCAGCACACACCTGACTAGCGGGAGGCCGCAAGAGACCCAGTACTTC
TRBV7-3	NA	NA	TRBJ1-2	CASSLTGVGYTF	TGTGCCAGCAGCTTAACAGGGGTTGGCTACACCTTC
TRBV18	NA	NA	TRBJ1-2	CASSPPYRSPGYTF	TGTGCCAGCTCACCACCGTACAGGTCCCCGGGCTACACCTTC
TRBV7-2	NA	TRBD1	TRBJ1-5	CASSPDRGLKPQHF	TGTGCCAGCAGCCCCGACAGGGGCCTAAAGCCCCAGCATTTT
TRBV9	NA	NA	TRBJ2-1	CASSQRLDNEQFF	TGTGCCAGCAGCCAGAGACTCGACAATGAGCAGTTCTTC
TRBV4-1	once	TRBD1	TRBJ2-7	CASSHGTGGFYEQYF	TGCGCCAGCAGCCACGGGACAGGGGGATTCTACGAGCAGTACTTC
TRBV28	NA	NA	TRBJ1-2	CASMKTGHYGYTF	TGTGCCAGCATGAAAACAGGGCACTATGGCTACACCTTC
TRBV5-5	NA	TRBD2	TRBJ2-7	CATRGGEQYF	TGTGCCACCCGGGGGGGCGAGCAGTACTTC
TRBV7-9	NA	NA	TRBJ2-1	CASSLALGRELDNEQFF	TGTGCCAGCAGCTTAGCGCTCGGTCGGGAGTTGGACAATGAGCAGTTCTTC
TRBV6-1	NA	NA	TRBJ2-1	CASTRPSSSYNEQFF	TGTGCCAGCACTAGGCCAAGCAGTAGCTACAATGAGCAGTTCTTC
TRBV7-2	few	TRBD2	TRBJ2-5	CASSSGLAGETQYF	TGTGCCAGCAGCTCGGGACTAGCGGGAGAGACCCAGTACTTC
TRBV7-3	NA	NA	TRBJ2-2	CASSRRGGTGELFF	TGTGCCAGCAGCCGCAGAGGGGGCACCGGGGAGCTGTTTTTT
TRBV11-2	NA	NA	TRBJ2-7	CASRTSGFREQYF	TGTGCCAGCCGCACCTCAGGGTTTCGCGAGCAGTACTTC
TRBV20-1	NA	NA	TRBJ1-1	CSAERNTEAFF	TGCAGTGCTGAGAGGAACACTGAAGCTTTCTTT
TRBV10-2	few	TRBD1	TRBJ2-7	CASSATGQGSF	TGCGCCAGCAGTGCTACGGGACAGGGTAGCTTC
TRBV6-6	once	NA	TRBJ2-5	CASSFSMDSPQETQYF	TGTGCCAGCAGTTTCTCGATGGACAGCCCCCAAGAGACCCAGTACTTC
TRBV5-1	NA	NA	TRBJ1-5	CASSLEGGTRGPQHF	TGCGCCAGCAGCTTAGAAGGGGGTACGAGAGGGCCCCAGCATTTT
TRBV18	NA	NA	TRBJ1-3	CASSPGTGARGTIYF	TGTGCCAGCTCCCCAGGGACTGGAGCCCGGGGCACCATATATTTT